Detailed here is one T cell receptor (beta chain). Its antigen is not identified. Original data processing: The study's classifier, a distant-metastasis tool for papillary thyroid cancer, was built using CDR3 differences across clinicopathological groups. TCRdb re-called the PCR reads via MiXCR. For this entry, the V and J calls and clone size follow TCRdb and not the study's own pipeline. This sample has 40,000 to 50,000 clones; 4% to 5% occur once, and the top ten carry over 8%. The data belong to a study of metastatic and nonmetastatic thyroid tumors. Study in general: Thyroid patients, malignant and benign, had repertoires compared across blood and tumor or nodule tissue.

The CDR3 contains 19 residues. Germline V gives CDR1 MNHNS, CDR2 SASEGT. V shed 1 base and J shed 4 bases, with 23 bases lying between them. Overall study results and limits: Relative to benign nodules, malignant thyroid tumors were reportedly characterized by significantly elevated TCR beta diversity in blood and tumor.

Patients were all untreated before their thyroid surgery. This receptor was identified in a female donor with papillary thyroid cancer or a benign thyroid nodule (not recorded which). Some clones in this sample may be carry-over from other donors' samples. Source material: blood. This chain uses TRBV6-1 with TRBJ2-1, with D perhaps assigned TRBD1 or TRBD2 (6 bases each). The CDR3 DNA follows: TGTGCCAGCAGTGAAGATTGGTCCCCATCCGGGGGCCTTTACAATGAGCAGTTCTTC. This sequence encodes CASSEDWSPSGGLYNEQFF.